This TCR beta chain came from a study of radiotherapy plus CTLA-4 blockade in lung cancer. Overall study: Objective response rate was about 19%; disease control rate, approximately 28%.

Produced via immunoSEQ multiplex PCR; TCRdb's table is partial and in-frame only. The repertoire holds 90,000 to 100,000 clones, with approximately 78% as singletons. Focal radiation was given together with CTLA-4 blockade (ipilimumab) to patients with chemo-refractory metastatic non-small-cell lung cancer. Regarding the study as a whole: Clones of tumor-derived TCRs expanded in blood after radiotherapy plus ipilimumab. The best predictor of response was reported to be early blood T cell clone dynamics, with interferon-beta.

Remarks on this clone: Its specificity is not known.

CDR1 and CDR2 (germline): SGHAT, FQNNGV. This CDR3 spans 17 amino acids. V was pared by 1 base and J by 1 base, with 6 bases of the junction left unmatched. The chain couples TRBV11-2 to TRBJ1-5, with TRBD1 matching over 8 bases. The sequence was obtained from a human donor with non-small cell lung cancer that progressed on radiotherapy plus ipilimumab. The sequencing used peripheral blood, collected from a patient treated with radiotherapy plus ipilimumab. The CDR3 DNA follows: TGTGCCAGCAGCTTAGGCGGACAGGGCACAAGCAATCAGCCCCAGCATTTT. This encodes CASSLGGQGTSNQPQHF.